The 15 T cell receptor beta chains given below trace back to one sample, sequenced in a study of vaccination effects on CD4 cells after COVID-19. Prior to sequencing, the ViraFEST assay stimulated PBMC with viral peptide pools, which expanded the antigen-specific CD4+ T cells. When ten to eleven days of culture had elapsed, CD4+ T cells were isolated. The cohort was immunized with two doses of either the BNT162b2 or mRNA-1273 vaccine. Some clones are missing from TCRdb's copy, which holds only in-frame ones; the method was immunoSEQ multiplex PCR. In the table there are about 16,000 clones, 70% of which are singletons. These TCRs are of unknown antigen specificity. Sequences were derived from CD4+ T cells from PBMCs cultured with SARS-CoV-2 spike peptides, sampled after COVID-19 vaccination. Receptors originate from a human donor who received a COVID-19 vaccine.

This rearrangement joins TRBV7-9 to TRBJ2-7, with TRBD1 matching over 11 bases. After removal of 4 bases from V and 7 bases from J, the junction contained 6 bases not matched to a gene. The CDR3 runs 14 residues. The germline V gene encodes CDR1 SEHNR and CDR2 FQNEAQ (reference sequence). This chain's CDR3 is CASSSPDRGLEQYF. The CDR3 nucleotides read TGTGCCAGCAGCTCCCCGGACAGGGGGCTTGAGCAGTACTTC.

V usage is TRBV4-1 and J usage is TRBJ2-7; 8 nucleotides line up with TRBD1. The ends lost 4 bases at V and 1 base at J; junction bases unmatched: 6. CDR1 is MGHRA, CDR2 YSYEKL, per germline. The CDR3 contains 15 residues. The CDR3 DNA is TGCGCCAGCAGCCCCCCGACAGGGGTGTCCTACGAGCAGTACTTC. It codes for CASSPPTGVSYEQYF.

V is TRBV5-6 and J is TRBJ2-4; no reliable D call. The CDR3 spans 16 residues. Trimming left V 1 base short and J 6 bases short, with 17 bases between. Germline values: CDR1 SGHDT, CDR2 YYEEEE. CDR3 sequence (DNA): TGTGCCAGCAGCTTGAGGATGCGGCACCTGGGAAACATTCAGTACTTC. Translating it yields CASSLRMRHLGNIQYF.

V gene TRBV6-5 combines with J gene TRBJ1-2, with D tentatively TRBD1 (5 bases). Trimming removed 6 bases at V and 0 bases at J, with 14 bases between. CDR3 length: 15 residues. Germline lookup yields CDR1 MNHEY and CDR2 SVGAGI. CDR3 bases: TGTGCCAGCAGGACCGGGACCGCCACTAACTATGGCTACACCTTC. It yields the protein CASRTGTATNYGYTF.

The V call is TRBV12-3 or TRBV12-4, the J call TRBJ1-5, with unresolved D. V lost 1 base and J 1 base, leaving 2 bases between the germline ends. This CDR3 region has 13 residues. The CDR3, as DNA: TGTGCCAGCAGTTTAGGCAGCAATCAGCCCCAGCATTTT. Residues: CASSLGSNQPQHF.

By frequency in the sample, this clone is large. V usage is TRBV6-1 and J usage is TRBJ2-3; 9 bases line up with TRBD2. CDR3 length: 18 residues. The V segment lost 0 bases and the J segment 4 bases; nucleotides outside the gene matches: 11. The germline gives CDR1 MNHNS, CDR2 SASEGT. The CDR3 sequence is CASSEALFRGRASDTQYF. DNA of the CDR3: TGTGCCAGCAGTGAAGCGCTTTTCCGCGGGAGGGCCTCAGATACGCAGTATTTT.

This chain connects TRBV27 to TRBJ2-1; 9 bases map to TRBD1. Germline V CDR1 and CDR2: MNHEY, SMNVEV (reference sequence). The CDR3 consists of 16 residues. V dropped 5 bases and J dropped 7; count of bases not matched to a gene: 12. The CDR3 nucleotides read TGTGCCAGCAGTCTCTTAAAGGGACAGGGTATGAATGAGCAGTTCTTC. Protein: CASSLLKGQGMNEQFF.

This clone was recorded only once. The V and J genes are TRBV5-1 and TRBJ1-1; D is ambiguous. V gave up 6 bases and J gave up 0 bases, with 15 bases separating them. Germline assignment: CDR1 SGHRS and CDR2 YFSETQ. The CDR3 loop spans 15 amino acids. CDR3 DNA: TGCGCCAGCACTCCCATTTCGTCGGTGAACACTGAAGCTTTCTTT. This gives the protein CASTPISSVNTEAFF.

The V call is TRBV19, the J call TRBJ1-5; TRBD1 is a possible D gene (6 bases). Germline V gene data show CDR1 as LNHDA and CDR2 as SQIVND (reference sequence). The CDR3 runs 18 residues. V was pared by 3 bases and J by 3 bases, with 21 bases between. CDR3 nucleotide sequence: TGTGCCAGTAGTATCCTCACTCGGGGGGCGGGAGACAATCAGCCCCAGCATTTT. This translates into CASSILTRGAGDNQPQHF.

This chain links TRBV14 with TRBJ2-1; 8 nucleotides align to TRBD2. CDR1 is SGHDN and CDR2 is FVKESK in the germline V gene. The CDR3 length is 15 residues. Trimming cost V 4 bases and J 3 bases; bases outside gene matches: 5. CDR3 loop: CASSPRSGGYNEQFF. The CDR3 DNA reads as TGTGCCAGCAGCCCGAGGAGCGGGGGCTACAATGAGCAGTTCTTC.

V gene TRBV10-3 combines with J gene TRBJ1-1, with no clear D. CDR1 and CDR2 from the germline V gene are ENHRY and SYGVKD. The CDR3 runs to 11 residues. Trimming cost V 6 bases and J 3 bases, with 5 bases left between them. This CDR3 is CAIREDTEAFF. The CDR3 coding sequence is TGTGCCATCAGGGAGGACACTGAAGCTTTCTTT.

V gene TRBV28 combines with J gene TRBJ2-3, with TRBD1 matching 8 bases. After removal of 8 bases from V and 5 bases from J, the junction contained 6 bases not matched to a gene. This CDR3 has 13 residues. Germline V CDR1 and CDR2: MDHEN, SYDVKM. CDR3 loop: CASLTGARDTQYF. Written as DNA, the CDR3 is TGTGCCAGCTTGACAGGGGCGAGAGATACGCAGTATTTT.

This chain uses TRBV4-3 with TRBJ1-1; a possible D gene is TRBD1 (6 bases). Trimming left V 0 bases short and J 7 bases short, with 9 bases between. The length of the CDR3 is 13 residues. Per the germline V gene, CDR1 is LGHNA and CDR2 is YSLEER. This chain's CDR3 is CASSQEGANEAFF. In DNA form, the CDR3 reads TGCGCCAGCAGCCAAGAGGGGGCGAATGAAGCTTTCTTT.

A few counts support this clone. The CDR3 DNA sequence: TGTGCCTGGAAGTCGGGACACAAAAACTATGGCTACACCTTC. The encoded protein is CAWKSGHKNYGYTF. This sequence joins TRBV30 and TRBJ1-2; TRBD1 might be the D (6 bases). CDR3 length: 14 residues. Germline V lookup: CDR1 GTSNPN, CDR2 SVGIG (reference sequence). Trimming cost V 4 bases and J 2 bases, with 14 bases left between them.

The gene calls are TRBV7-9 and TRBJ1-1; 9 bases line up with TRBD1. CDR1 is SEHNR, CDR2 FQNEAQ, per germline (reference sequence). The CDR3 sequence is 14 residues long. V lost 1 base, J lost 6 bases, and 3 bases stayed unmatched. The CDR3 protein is CASSLGRQGAEAFF. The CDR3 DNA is TGTGCCAGCAGCTTAGGGAGACAGGGGGCTGAAGCTTTCTTT.